This TCR beta chain comes out of a study of T cells in tumors after PD-1 blockade. Study background: Excluded were patients with checkpoint blockade, immunosuppressants, or radiotherapy or other anti-cancer therapy within 4 weeks. Blood samples averaged around 110,000 templates (range roughly 21,000-290,000) and 36,536 unique clonotypes. During anti-PD-1 treatment, some patients continued daily vismodegib 150 mg. Notes on the study in general: Some novel exhausted tumor clones appeared in pre-treatment blood, suggesting peripheral recruitment.

This clone was seen a single time. The antigen is undetermined. The germline gives CDR1 SGHDT, CDR2 YYEEEE. The CDR3 is made up of 14 amino acids. Trimming left V 0 bases short and J 5 bases short, with 11 bases between. This table comes from immunoSEQ multiplex PCR, and its TCRdb copy is limited to in-frame clones, with some not included. The top ten hold about 48% of the sample, which has 5,000 to 6,500 clones, approximately 82% seen once. This sequence was found in a human donor with advanced basal cell or squamous cell carcinoma (not recorded which). The specimen was PBMCs, collected after anti-PD-1 therapy. The chain links TRBV5-6 to TRBJ1-2; the D gene is possibly TRBD1 (5 bases). This chain's CDR3 is CASSLGQLEYGYTF. CDR3 DNA sequence: TGTGCCAGCAGCTTGGGACAGTTGGAGTATGGCTACACCTTC. Complete variable domain (other parts from reference TRBV5-6 and TRBJ1-2): DAGVTQSPTHLIKTRGQQVTLRCSPKSGHDTVSWYQQALGQGPQFIFQYYEEEERQRGNFPDRFSGHQFPNYSSELNVNALLLGDSALYLCASSLGQLEYGYTFGSGTRLTVV.